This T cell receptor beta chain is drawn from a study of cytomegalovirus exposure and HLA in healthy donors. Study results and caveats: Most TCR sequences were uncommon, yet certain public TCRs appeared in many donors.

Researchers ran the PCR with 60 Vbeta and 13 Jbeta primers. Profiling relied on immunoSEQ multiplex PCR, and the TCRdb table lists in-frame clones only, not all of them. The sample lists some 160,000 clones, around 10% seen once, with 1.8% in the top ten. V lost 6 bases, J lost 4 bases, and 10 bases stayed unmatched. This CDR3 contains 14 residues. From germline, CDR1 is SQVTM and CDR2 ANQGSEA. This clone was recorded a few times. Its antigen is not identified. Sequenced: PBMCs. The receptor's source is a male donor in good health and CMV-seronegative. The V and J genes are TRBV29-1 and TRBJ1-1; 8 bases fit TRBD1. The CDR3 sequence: CSVLSGQGGTEAFF. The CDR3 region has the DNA TGCAGCGTCCTCTCTGGACAGGGTGGCACTGAAGCTTTCTTT.